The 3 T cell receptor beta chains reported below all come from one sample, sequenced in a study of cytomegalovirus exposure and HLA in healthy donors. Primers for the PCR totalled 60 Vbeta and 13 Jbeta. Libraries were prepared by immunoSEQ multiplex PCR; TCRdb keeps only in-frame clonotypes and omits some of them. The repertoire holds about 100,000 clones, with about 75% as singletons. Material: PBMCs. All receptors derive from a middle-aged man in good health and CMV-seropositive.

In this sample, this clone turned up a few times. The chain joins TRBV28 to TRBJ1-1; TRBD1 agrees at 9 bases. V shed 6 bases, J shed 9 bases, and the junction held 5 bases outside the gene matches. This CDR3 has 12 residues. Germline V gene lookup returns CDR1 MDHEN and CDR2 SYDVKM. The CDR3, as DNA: TGTGCCAGCAGCCGCGGACAGGGGAAAGCTTTCTTT. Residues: CASSRGQGKAFF.

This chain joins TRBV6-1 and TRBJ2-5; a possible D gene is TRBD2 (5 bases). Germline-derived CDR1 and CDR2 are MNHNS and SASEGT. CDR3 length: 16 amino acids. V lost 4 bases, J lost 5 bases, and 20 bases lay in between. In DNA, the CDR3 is TGTGCCAGCAGTGCCTCCCGACACCCGGGAAGGGAGACCCAGTACTTC. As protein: CASSASRHPGRETQYF.

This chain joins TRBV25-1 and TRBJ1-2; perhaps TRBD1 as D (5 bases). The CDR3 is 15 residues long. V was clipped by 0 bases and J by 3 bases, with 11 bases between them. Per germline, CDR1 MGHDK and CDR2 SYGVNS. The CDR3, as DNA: TGTGCCAGCAGTGAATACATCCAGGGTGACTATGGCTACACCTTC. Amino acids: CASSEYIQGDYGYTF.